Presented here are 17 T cell receptor beta chains from one specimen sequenced in a study of PD-1 blockade in classical Hodgkin lymphoma. TCRdb keeps only in-frame clones here, not all; method: immunoSEQ multiplex PCR. The table lists about 97,000 clones, approximately 80% of them singletons. Each of the patients experienced relapse following autologous stem cell transplantation, and their brentuximab vedotin exposure differed. The input for sequencing was peripheral blood mononuclear cells (PBMCs), taken at baseline. The receptors come from a human donor with classical Hodgkin lymphoma.

This chain uses TRBV5-4 with TRBJ2-1, with D perhaps given as TRBD1 or TRBD2 (6 bases each). Trimming left V 0 bases short and J 4 bases short, with 11 bases between. Germline-derived CDR1 and CDR2 are SGHNT and YYREEE (reference sequence). The CDR3 has 15 residues. CDR3 sequence (DNA): TGTGCCAGCAGCTTGGGAGGGGGAGGTTACAATGAGCAGTTCTTC. Its protein is CASSLGGGGYNEQFF.

This rearrangement joins TRBV7-2 to TRBJ1-5; TRBD1 agrees at 8 bases. CDR3 length: 18 amino acids. Germline trimming cut 0 bases from V and 11 bases from J; bases unmatched to any gene: 18. From germline, CDR1 is SGHTA and CDR2 FQGNSA. The DNA for the CDR3 is TGTGCCAGCAGCTTAGCACCGATAGACAGGGGCATCCTCAAGGCCCAGCATTTT. Protein sequence: CASSLAPIDRGILKAQHF.

The chain couples TRBV7-8 to TRBJ2-7, with 9 bases aligning to TRBD2. Per germline, CDR1 SGHVS and CDR2 FQNEAQ. The CDR3 has 13 residues. Losses at the gene ends were 5 bases for V and 6 bases for J; bases not matched to a gene: 5. CDR3 in DNA: TGTGCCAGCAGCATGCGGGAGGGCTTCGAGCAGTACTTC. Translating gives CASSMREGFEQYF.

The rearrangement uses TRBV29-1 and TRBJ1-1; D possibly corresponds to TRBD1 (6 bases). Germline-derived CDR1 and CDR2 are SQVTM and ANQGSEA. The CDR3 is 10 amino acids. The ends were cut back, 8 bases at V and 7 bases at J, with 11 bases in the middle. For the CDR3, the DNA is TGCAGCTGGGGGACAAATGAAGCTTTCTTT. This codes for CSWGTNEAFF.

This chain links TRBV6-1 with TRBJ1-4; the D gene is possibly TRBD1 (6 bases). Germline assignment: CDR1 MNHNS and CDR2 SASEGT. The CDR3 covers 15 residues. Trimming left V 2 bases short and J 8 bases short, with 15 bases between. This CDR3 is CASSEKNIRGEKLFF. The CDR3 coding sequence is TGTGCCAGCAGTGAAAAGAATATTAGGGGGGAAAAACTGTTTTTT.

This chain joins TRBV7-9 and TRBJ2-4; D tentatively reads TRBD1 or TRBD2 (5 bases each). Between the trimmed V and J ends, which lost 7 bases and 0 bases, there was a span of 19 bases. This CDR3 contains 17 residues. Germline V gives CDR1 SEHNR, CDR2 FQNEAQ (reference sequence). The CDR3 reads CASTLQEGLLAKNIQYF. The DNA for the CDR3 is TGTGCCAGCACCCTACAAGAGGGGCTTCTAGCCAAAAACATTCAGTACTTC.

The chain recombines TRBV19 with TRBJ2-2, with 7 bases aligning to TRBD1. The CDR3 is 14 residues long. Germline V gene data show CDR1 as LNHDA and CDR2 as SQIVND (reference sequence). J gave up 4 bases and V 5 bases, and 4 bases lay outside the gene matches. This CDR3 is CASSDRAVTGELFF. The CDR3 DNA reads TGTGCCAGTAGTGACAGGGCGGTCACCGGGGAGCTGTTTTTT.

The chain links TRBV2 to TRBJ2-1, with D possibly TRBD1 on 5 matching bases. The V gene's germline CDR1 is SNHLY and CDR2 FYNNEI. CDR3 length equals 16 residues. The ends were cut back, 5 bases at V and 0 bases at J, with 14 bases in the middle. The CDR3 region has the DNA TGTGCCAGCAGTCCCTTTAGGGGTCTCTCCTACAATGAGCAGTTCTTC. The encoded protein is CASSPFRGLSYNEQFF.

The chain employs TRBV5-1 and TRBJ2-5; 7 bases are shared with TRBD2. This CDR3 is built from 13 residues. Trimming took 3 bases from V and 1 from J; bases not matched to a gene: 0. Germline CDR1 SGHRS, CDR2 YFSETQ. CDR3 region: CASSWEGQETQYF. The CDR3 nucleotides are TGCGCCAGCAGCTGGGAGGGCCAAGAGACCCAGTACTTC.

The chain recombines TRBV11-1 with TRBJ1-1, with 9 bases fitting TRBD1. The J segment lost 11 bases and the V segment lost 5 bases, leaving 9 bases of the junction unmatched. Germline CDR1 and CDR2: SGHAT and FQDESV (reference sequence). CDR3 length: 13 residues. Here the CDR3 DNA reads TGTGCCAGCAGCCCGACAGGGGGATCGGGGGCTTTCTTT. Residues: CASSPTGGSGAFF.

The CDR3 protein is CASSPMGQAGLEAFF. For the CDR3, the DNA is TGTGCCAGCTCACCCATGGGACAGGCGGGGCTTGAAGCTTTCTTT. The chain recombines TRBV18 with TRBJ1-1; TRBD1 matches at 8 bases. V dropped 3 bases and J dropped 7; count of bases not matched to a gene: 10. The length of the CDR3 is 15 residues. Per the germline V gene, CDR1 is KGHSH and CDR2 is LQKENI.

This sequence joins TRBV7-2 and TRBJ2-5; D is uncertain. The CDR3 covers 15 residues. CDR1 SGHTA and CDR2 FQGNSA come from the germline V gene. Trimming stripped 3 bases from V and 4 bases from J, with 15 bases between. CDR3 nucleotide sequence: TGTGCCAGCAGCTTGGGCTCTGTCCCGGGAGAGACCCAGTACTTC. This translates into CASSLGSVPGETQYF.

V is TRBV13 and J is TRBJ2-1; TRBD2 aligns across 7 bases. This CDR3 region has 13 residues. V dropped 10 bases and J dropped 6; count of bases not matched to a gene: 9. The germline CDR1 and CDR2 sequences are PRHDT and FYEKMQ (reference sequence). CDR3 sequence (DNA): TGTGCCACCCCGGTGGGGAGGGTCAATGAGCAGTTCTTC. Translating it yields CATPVGRVNEQFF.

This clone is a singleton in its sample. The chain couples TRBV19 to TRBJ2-4; the match to TRBD2 covers 13 bases. V lost 5 bases, J lost 0 bases, and 10 bases stayed unmatched. The CDR3 covers 19 residues. Looked up from germline, CDR1 is LNHDA and CDR2 is SQIVND (reference sequence). CDR3 protein: CASSASGTSGILAKNIQYF. The CDR3, as DNA: TGTGCCAGTAGTGCATCCGGGACTAGCGGGATACTAGCCAAAAACATTCAGTACTTC. Full variable domain (remainder filled in from reference TRBV19 and TRBJ2-4): DGGITQSPKYLFRKEGQNVTLSCEQNLNHDAMYWYRQDPGQGLRLIYYSQIVNDFQKGDIAEGYSVSREKKESFPLTVTSAQKNPTAFYLCASSASGTSGILAKNIQYFGAGTRLSVL.

This CDR3 reads CAISGTDNQPQHF. The CDR3 DNA is TGTGCCATCAGCGGGACAGATAATCAGCCCCAGCATTTT. The V and J genes are TRBV10-3 and TRBJ1-5, with TRBD1 identical over 7 bases. Germline loops: CDR1 ENHRY, CDR2 SYGVKD. V lost 6 bases, J lost 4 bases, and 3 bases stayed unmatched. The CDR3 totals 13 residues.

The chain employs TRBV10-3 and TRBJ2-2; D is unresolved. V lost 3 bases and J 7 bases, leaving 3 bases between the germline ends. This CDR3 contains 11 residues. Germline lookup yields CDR1 ENHRY and CDR2 SYGVKD. CDR3 coding DNA: TGTGCCATCAGTGAATTCGGGGAGCTGTTTTTT. The encoded protein is CAISEFGELFF.

This chain connects TRBV2 to TRBJ1-5; no definite D call. Trimming removed 6 bases from V and 6 bases from J, with 12 bases in between. Per germline, CDR1 SNHLY and CDR2 FYNNEI. There are 13 residues in the CDR3. CDR3 sequence: CASRTWGTQPQHF. The DNA of the CDR3 is TGTGCCAGCAGGACTTGGGGAACTCAGCCCCAGCATTTT.